This T cell receptor beta chain was profiled in a study of CD8+ T cells in alopecia areata. Study-level information: Tofacitinib ran for 6 to 18 months before 6 months off drug.

Treatment defined: oral pan-JAK inhibitor, 5-10 mg twice daily. Samples from alopecia areata patients were lesional scalp punch biopsies and peripheral blood. Trimming removed 6 bases from V and 8 bases from J, with 16 bases in between. This CDR3 spans 13 amino acids. CDR1 is MNHEY, CDR2 SMNVEV, per germline (reference sequence). RNA, once extracted, was reverse transcribed into cDNA for use as the sequencing template. TCRdb keeps only in-frame clones here, not all; method: immunoSEQ multiplex PCR. The sample lists approximately 150,000 clones; approximately 62% were seen once. Sequences were derived from CD4+ T cells sorted from blood, sampled at week 24, from a patient treated with tofacitinib. The TCR originated in a human donor with alopecia areata. This chain joins TRBV27 and TRBJ1-2, with D perhaps matching TRBD1 (5 bases). CDR3 in amino acids: CASRFQGRGGYTF. CDR3 DNA: TGTGCCAGCAGATTTCAGGGAAGAGGAGGCTACACCTTC.